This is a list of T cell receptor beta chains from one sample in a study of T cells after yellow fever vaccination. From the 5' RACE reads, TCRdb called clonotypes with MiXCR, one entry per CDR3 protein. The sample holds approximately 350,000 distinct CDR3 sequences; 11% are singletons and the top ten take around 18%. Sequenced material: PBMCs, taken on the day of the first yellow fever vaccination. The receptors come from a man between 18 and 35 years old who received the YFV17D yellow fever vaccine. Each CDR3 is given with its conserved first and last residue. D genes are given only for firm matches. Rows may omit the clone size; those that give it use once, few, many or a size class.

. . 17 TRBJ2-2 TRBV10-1 CASSWRASGLDTGELFF TGCGCCAGCAGTTGGAGGGCATCAGGGCTGGACACCGGGGAGCTGTTTTTT
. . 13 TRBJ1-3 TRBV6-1 CASHWAAGNTIYF TGTGCCAGTCATTGGGCAGCTGGAAACACCATATATTTT
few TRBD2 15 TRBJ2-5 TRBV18 CASSPASGIQETQYF TGTGCCAGCTCACCTGCTAGCGGGATACAAGAGACCCAGTACTTC
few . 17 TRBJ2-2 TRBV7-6 CASSPNYGGVDTGELFF TGTGCCAGCAGCCCAAATTATGGAGGCGTGGACACCGGGGAGCTGTTTTTT
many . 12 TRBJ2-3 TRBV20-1 CSAFWPGDTQYF TGCAGTGCTTTCTGGCCGGGCGATACGCAGTATTTT
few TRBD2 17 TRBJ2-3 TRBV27 CASNRLGLALGWDTQYF TGTGCCAGCAATCGGTTGGGACTAGCTTTAGGATGGGATACGCAGTATTTT
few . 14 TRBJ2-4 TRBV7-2 CASTVGTAKNIQYF TGTGCCAGCACCGTAGGGACGGCCAAAAACATTCAGTACTTC
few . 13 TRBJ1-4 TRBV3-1 CASSQANQSKRFF TGTGCCAGCAGCCAAGCGAATCAATCCAAGCGGTTTTTT
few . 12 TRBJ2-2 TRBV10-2 CASRASGGELFF TGCGCCAGCAGGGCCAGCGGCGGGGAGCTGTTTTTT
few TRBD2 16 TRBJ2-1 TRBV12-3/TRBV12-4 CASVGGGSSSYNEQFF TGTGCCAGCGTCGGCGGGGGGTCTAGCTCCTACAATGAGCAGTTCTTC
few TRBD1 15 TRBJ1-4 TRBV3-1 CASSQVGTGDEKLFF TGTGCCAGCAGCCAAGTCGGGACAGGGGATGAAAAACTGTTTTTT
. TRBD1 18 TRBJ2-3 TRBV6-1 CASRTLLSGQGHTDTQYF TGTGCCAGCAGAACCCTCCTTTCCGGACAGGGGCACACAGATACGCAGTATTTT
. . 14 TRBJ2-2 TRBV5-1 CASSLPNKAGELFF TGCGCCAGCAGCTTGCCGAATAAGGCCGGGGAGCTGTTTTTT
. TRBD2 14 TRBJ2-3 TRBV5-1 CATGIGLASDTQYF TGCGCCACTGGGATCGGACTAGCATCAGATACGCAGTATTTT
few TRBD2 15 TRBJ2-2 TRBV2 CASSAVAGATGELFF TGTGCCAGCAGTGCGGTAGCGGGGGCCACCGGGGAGCTGTTTTTT
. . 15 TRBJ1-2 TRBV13 CASSLRTGANYGYTF TGTGCCAGCAGCTTACGCACGGGGGCTAACTATGGCTACACCTTC
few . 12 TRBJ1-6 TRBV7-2 CASSLGTSSLHF TGTGCCAGCAGCCTTGGGACATCCTCCCTCCACTTT
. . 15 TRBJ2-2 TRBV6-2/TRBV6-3 CASSYTGANTGELFF TGTGCCAGCAGTTACACCGGGGCGAACACCGGGGAGCTGTTTTTT
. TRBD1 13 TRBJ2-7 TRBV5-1 CASTGTGGAEQYF TGCGCCAGTACCGGGACAGGGGGAGCCGAGCAGTACTTC
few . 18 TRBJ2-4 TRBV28 CASSLLGRPGLAKNIQYF TGTGCCAGCAGTTTACTAGGTCGGCCAGGGTTAGCCAAAAACATTCAGTACTTC
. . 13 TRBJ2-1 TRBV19 CASSPPLTDEQFF TGTGCCAGTAGTCCGCCCCTTACCGATGAGCAGTTCTTC
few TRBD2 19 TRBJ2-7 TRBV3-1 CASSQDLGLAGGKTYEQYF TGTGCCAGCAGCCAAGACCTGGGACTAGCGGGGGGGAAGACCTACGAGCAGTACTTC
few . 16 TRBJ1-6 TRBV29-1 CSAGGPGPRYNSPLHF TGCAGCGCCGGGGGGCCGGGACCCAGGTATAATTCACCCCTCCACTTT
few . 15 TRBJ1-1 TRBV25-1 CASSEGGGINTEAFF TGTGCCAGCAGTGAAGGTGGGGGGATTAACACTGAAGCTTTCTTT
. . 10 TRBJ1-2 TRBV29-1 CSVDSYGYTF TGCAGCGTTGACAGCTATGGCTACACCTTC
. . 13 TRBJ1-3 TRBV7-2 CASGRVEGNTIYF TGTGCCAGCGGTAGGGTGGAAGGAAACACCATATATTTT
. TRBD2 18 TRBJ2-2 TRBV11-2 CASSLTVRRGANTGELFF TGTGCCAGCAGCCTTACAGTCCGGCGGGGGGCTAACACCGGGGAGCTGTTTTTT
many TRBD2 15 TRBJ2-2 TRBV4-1 CASSPSGGITGELFF TGCGCCAGCAGCCCTAGCGGGGGGATCACCGGGGAGCTGTTTTTT
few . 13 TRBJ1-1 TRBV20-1 CSAPVGGETEAFF TGCAGTGCGCCCGTGGGGGGGGAGACTGAAGCTTTCTTT
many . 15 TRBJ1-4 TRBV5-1 CASSWATGWNEKLFF TGCGCCAGCAGCTGGGCGACAGGATGGAACGAAAAACTGTTTTTT
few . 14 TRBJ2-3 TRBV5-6 CASRIGAEWETQYF TGTGCCAGCAGGATCGGGGCAGAATGGGAAACGCAGTATTTT
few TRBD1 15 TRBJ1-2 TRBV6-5 CASSYQTGTGNGYTF TGTGCCAGCAGTTATCAGACCGGGACAGGGAATGGCTACACCTTC
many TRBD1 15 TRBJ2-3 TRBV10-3 CAIRGTGGFQDTQYF TGTGCCATCAGGGGGACAGGGGGCTTTCAAGATACGCAGTATTTT
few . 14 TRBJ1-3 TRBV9 CASSARGQENTIYF TGTGCCAGCAGCGCGCGGGGGCAGGAAAACACCATATATTTT
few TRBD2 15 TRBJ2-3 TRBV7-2 CASSLAGGVIDTQYF TGTGCCAGCAGCTTAGCGGGGGGGGTTATAGATACGCAGTATTTT
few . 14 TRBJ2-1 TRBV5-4 CASSKPLQGNEQFF TGTGCCAGCAGCAAACCATTGCAGGGGAATGAGCAGTTCTTC
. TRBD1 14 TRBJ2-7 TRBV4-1 CASSRTGGVYEQYF TGCGCCAGCAGCCGGACAGGGGGGGTTTACGAGCAGTACTTC
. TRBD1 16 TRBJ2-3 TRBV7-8 CASSATGGRAADTQYF TGTGCCAGCAGCGCAACAGGGGGTCGAGCTGCAGATACGCAGTATTTT
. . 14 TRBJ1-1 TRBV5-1 CASSLSQPNTEAFF TGCGCCAGCAGCTTAAGCCAGCCGAACACTGAAGCTTTCTTT
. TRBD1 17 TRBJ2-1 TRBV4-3 CASSPSRGTGAENEQFF TGCGCCAGCAGCCCCTCCAGGGGGACAGGGGCAGAAAATGAGCAGTTCTTC
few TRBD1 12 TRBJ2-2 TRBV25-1 CASQGAYGELFF TGTGCCAGCCAGGGGGCGTACGGGGAGCTGTTTTTT
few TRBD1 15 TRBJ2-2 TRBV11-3 CASSFRGQNTGELFF TGTGCCAGCAGCTTCAGGGGGCAGAACACCGGGGAGCTGTTTTTT
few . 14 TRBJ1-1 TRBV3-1 CASSLRKMNTEAFF TGTGCCAGCAGCCTCAGGAAAATGAACACTGAAGCTTTCTTT
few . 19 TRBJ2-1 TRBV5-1 CASSDTGFLSLATYNEQFF TGCGCCAGCAGCGATACAGGGTTTCTCTCACTAGCAACTTACAATGAGCAGTTCTTC
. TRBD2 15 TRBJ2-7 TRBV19 CASSIGGVLRDEQYF TGTGCCAGTAGTATTGGGGGGGTTCTCCGTGACGAGCAGTACTTC
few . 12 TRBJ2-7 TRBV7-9 CASSRDGSSKYF TGTGCCAGCAGTCGTGATGGGAGTAGCAAGTACTTC
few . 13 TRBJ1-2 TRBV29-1 CSVVYPGLYGYTF TGCAGCGTTGTTTATCCAGGCCTCTATGGCTACACCTTC
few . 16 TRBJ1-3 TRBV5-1 CASSRGGTSAGNTIYF TGCGCCAGCAGCCGAGGCGGGACGTCAGCTGGAAACACCATATATTTT